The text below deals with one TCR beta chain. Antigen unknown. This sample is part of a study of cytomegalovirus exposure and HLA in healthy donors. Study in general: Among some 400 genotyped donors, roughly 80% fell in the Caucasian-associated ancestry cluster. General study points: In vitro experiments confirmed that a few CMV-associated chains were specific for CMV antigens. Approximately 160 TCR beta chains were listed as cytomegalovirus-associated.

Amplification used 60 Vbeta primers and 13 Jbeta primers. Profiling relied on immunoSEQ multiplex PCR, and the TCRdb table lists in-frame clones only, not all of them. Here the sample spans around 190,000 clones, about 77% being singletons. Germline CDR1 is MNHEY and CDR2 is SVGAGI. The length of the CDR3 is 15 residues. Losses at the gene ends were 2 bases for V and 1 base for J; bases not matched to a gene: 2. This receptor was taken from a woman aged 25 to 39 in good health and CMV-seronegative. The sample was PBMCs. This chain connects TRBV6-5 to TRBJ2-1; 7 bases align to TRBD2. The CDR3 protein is CASSYTGGSYNEQFF. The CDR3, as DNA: TGTGCCAGCAGTTACACGGGAGGATCCTACAATGAGCAGTTCTTC.